This T cell receptor beta chain was observed in a study of blood T cell repertoires in COVID-19. V dropped 3 bases and J dropped 16 bases, with 13 bases sitting between them. The CDR3 consists of 11 residues. In germline, CDR1 is SEHNR, CDR2 FQNEAQ (reference sequence). Repertoires were generated with immunoSEQ multiplex PCR, while TCRdb's copy carries only in-frame clones and drops some. Of fewer than 200,000 clones in the sample, around 85% are singletons; the top ten hold about 1.2%. The chain employs TRBV7-9 and TRBJ2-1; D gene ambiguous. This clonotype originated in a man in his 60s who had recovered from COVID-19. Sequencing was done on a sample of peripheral blood. The chain's CDR3 is CASSFENQFFF. DNA of the CDR3: TGTGCCAGCAGCTTTGAGAACCAATTCTTCTTC.